A selection of T cell receptor beta chains follows, all from one sample in a study of cytomegalovirus exposure and HLA in healthy donors. The assay was immunoSEQ multiplex PCR, and TCRdb's table has in-frame clones only and misses some. The table has about 97,000 clones, about 81% seen once; the top ten hold roughly 10%. The sample was PBMCs. These receptors were taken from a man aged 45-65 years in good health and CMV-seronegative. CDR3s include the opening cysteine and the closing phenylalanine or tryptophan. The D gene is left open where the match is weak. Clone size appears in some rows only: once, few, many, or a class for an expanded clone.

CDR3	DNA	D	J	V	size
CASSEPGTETSNQPQHF	TGCGCCAGCAGTGAGCCCGGGACAGAAACCAGCAATCAGCCCCAGCATTTT	TRBD1	TRBJ1-5	TRBV10-1	NA
CASSLLGTMQYF	TGTGCCAGCAGCTTACTAGGGACTATGCAGTACTTC	TRBD2	TRBJ2-7	TRBV7-6	NA
CAWIGRACYEQYF	TGTGCCTGGATTGGGAGGGCATGCTACGAGCAGTACTTC	TRBD2	TRBJ2-7	TRBV30	once
CASSSADRTNEKLFF	TGTGCCAGCAGCTCCGCGGACAGAACTAATGAAAAACTGTTTTTT	NA	TRBJ1-4	TRBV6-6	NA
CATSRGESEAFF	TGTGCCACCAGCAGAGGGGAGTCTGAAGCTTTCTTT	NA	TRBJ1-1	TRBV15	NA
CASSVKGDTEAFF	TGTGCCAGCAGCGTAAAGGGGGACACTGAAGCTTTCTTT	NA	TRBJ1-1	TRBV9	NA
CATSRDRGEKLFF	TGTGCCACCAGCAGGGACAGGGGGGAAAAACTGTTTTTT	TRBD1	TRBJ1-4	TRBV15	NA
CASSILSGGSYEQYF	TGTGCCAGCAGCATCCTTAGCGGGGGTTCCTACGAGCAGTACTTC	TRBD2	TRBJ2-7	TRBV13	NA
CASSPKGAGSSGANVLTF	TGTGCCAGCAGCCCCAAGGGGGCAGGTTCTTCTGGGGCCAACGTCCTGACTTTC	TRBD1	TRBJ2-6	TRBV27	NA
CASSLNSAGTYNEQFF	TGTGCCAGCAGCCTTAACTCAGCGGGGACTTACAATGAGCAGTTCTTC	TRBD2	TRBJ2-1	TRBV7-3	NA
CASSLGRTGLYGYTF	TGTGCCAGCAGCTTAGGCCGGACAGGGCTCTATGGCTACACCTTC	TRBD1	TRBJ1-2	TRBV11-2	NA
CASSLVRGETQYF	TGTGCCAGCAGCTTAGTCCGAGGAGAGACCCAGTACTTC	NA	TRBJ2-5	TRBV7-6	NA
CASYLGTEAFF	TGTGCCAGCTACCTCGGTACTGAAGCTTTCTTT	NA	TRBJ1-1	TRBV27	NA
CASSLWTGLGELFF	TGTGCCAGCAGCCTATGGACAGGGCTCGGGGAGCTGTTTTTT	TRBD1	TRBJ2-2	TRBV6-5	NA
CASSHADSTYEQYF	TGCGCCAGCAGCCATGCGGACAGTACCTACGAGCAGTACTTC	NA	TRBJ2-7	TRBV4-1	NA
CASSIKGRVQPQHF	TGTGCCAGTAGTATTAAAGGGAGGGTTCAGCCCCAGCATTTT	NA	TRBJ1-5	TRBV19	NA
CASSLSGGVGNTIYF	TGTGCCAGCAGTTTGTCCGGCGGGGTTGGAAACACCATATATTTT	NA	TRBJ1-3	TRBV28	NA
CASSEQGPPSTDTQYF	TGTGCCAGCAGTGAGCAGGGCCCGCCTAGCACAGATACGCAGTATTTT	NA	TRBJ2-3	TRBV6-1	NA
CAISESLTGGAGYTF	TGTGCCATCAGTGAGTCCCTTACGGGAGGGGCTGGCTACACCTTC	NA	TRBJ1-2	TRBV10-3	NA
CASSRLAGATDTQYF	TGTGCCAGCAGCCGACTAGCGGGGGCTACAGATACGCAGTATTTT	TRBD2	TRBJ2-3	TRBV7-3	NA
CASSLSGTPIYNEQFF	TGTGCCAGCAGTTTATCCGGGACACCAATTTACAATGAGCAGTTCTTC	NA	TRBJ2-1	TRBV27	NA
CAISDSYEQYF	TGTGCCATCAGTGACAGTTACGAGCAGTACTTC	NA	TRBJ2-7	TRBV10-3	NA
CATLIDRGWGYTF	TGTGCCACCCTCATTGACAGGGGCTGGGGCTACACCTTC	TRBD1	TRBJ1-2	TRBV28	NA
CASSPGHNTEAFF	TGTGCCAGCAGTCCAGGACACAACACTGAAGCTTTCTTT	NA	TRBJ1-1	TRBV28	NA
CASSRDGGGSTDTQYF	TGTGCCAGCAGTCGCGACGGGGGGGGTAGCACAGATACGCAGTATTTT	TRBD2	TRBJ2-3	TRBV7-2	NA
CASSTSVLESGSVYEQYF	TGTGCCAGCAGCACCAGCGTCTTGGAGTCCGGTTCCGTTTACGAGCAGTACTTC	NA	TRBJ2-7	TRBV7-8	few
CASSIDIDENIQYF	TGTGCCAGTAGTATCGACATTGACGAAAACATTCAGTACTTC	NA	TRBJ2-4	TRBV19	NA
CASSRRTGTPNQPQHF	TGTGCCAGCAGCCGGCGGACAGGGACCCCCAATCAGCCCCAGCATTTT	TRBD1	TRBJ1-5	TRBV28	NA
CASSLGWNGQEAFF	TGCGCCAGCAGCTTGGGATGGAATGGACAGGAGGCTTTCTTT	TRBD1	TRBJ1-1	TRBV5-1	NA
CASSPGGLAGLTDTQYF	TGTGCCAGCAGTCCGGGGGGGCTAGCGGGGCTCACAGATACGCAGTATTTT	TRBD2	TRBJ2-3	TRBV28	once
CASSQLTSGRRGTQYF	TGTGCCAGCAGCCAACTTACTAGCGGGAGAAGAGGTACGCAGTATTTT	TRBD2	TRBJ2-3	TRBV14	NA
CASSLSRPISGEAQYF	TGTGCCAGCAGTTTATCGAGACCTATCTCTGGGGAGGCCCAGTACTTC	NA	TRBJ2-5	TRBV28	NA
CASSLRDENEKLFF	TGTGCCAGCAGCCTCAGGGATGAGAATGAAAAACTGTTTTTT	NA	TRBJ1-4	TRBV4-2	few
CSVKWDRRNTEAFF	TGCAGCGTGAAATGGGACAGGAGGAACACTGAAGCTTTCTTT	TRBD1	TRBJ1-1	TRBV29-1	NA
CASSSLLGQGVPEQYF	TGTGCCAGCAGTTCCCTATTAGGACAGGGGGTTCCGGAGCAGTACTTC	TRBD1	TRBJ2-7	TRBV6-6	NA
CASTEQGSGELFF	TGTGCCAGCACCGAACAGGGATCCGGGGAGCTGTTTTTT	NA	TRBJ2-2	TRBV6-5	NA
CASMLFGNYGYTF	TGTGCCAGCATGTTATTTGGCAACTATGGCTACACCTTC	NA	TRBJ1-2	TRBV5-4	NA
CASGPGLATLWQFF	TGTGCCAGCGGTCCGGGACTAGCGACTCTATGGCAGTTCTTC	TRBD2	TRBJ2-1	TRBV28	NA
CASSAGGMADTQYF	TGTGCCAGTAGTGCAGGGGGCATGGCAGATACGCAGTATTTT	TRBD1	TRBJ2-3	TRBV19	once
CAWSVRGILGQPQHF	TGTGCCTGGAGTGTACGGGGGATCCTGGGACAGCCCCAGCATTTT	NA	TRBJ1-5	TRBV30	few
CASGLGTGTSDEQFF	TGTGCTAGTGGTCTGGGGACAGGGACTAGCGATGAGCAGTTCTTC	NA	TRBJ2-1	TRBV12-5	once
CASSPPRGGVTEAFF	TGTGCCAGCTCACCACCGCGGGGTGGCGTCACTGAAGCTTTCTTT	NA	TRBJ1-1	TRBV18	once
CASSEDGSGHF	TGTGCCAGCAGTGAAGACGGTTCAGGCCACTTT	NA	TRBJ1-6	TRBV2	NA
CASSFDRAGANVLTF	TGTGCCAGCAGCTTCGACAGGGCTGGGGCCAACGTCCTGACTTTC	TRBD1	TRBJ2-6	TRBV7-9	few
CASSLSTGYGNTIYF	TGTGCCAGCAGTTTATCGACAGGGTATGGAAACACCATATATTTT	TRBD1	TRBJ1-3	TRBV27	NA
CSALTDTEAFF	TGCAGTGCTCTCACAGACACTGAAGCTTTCTTT	NA	TRBJ1-1	TRBV20-1	NA
CASSLGAGSEKLFF	TGCGCCAGCAGCTTGGGTGCCGGGAGCGAAAAACTGTTTTTT	NA	TRBJ1-4	TRBV5-1	NA
CASSLIGRGGSGELFF	TGTGCCAGCAGCCTGATCGGCAGAGGAGGGTCCGGGGAGCTGTTTTTT	NA	TRBJ2-2	TRBV7-9	NA
CASSSLVSGGTYEQYF	TGTGCCAGCAGCTCCCTGGTTAGCGGGGGAACTTACGAGCAGTACTTC	TRBD2	TRBJ2-7	TRBV11-2	NA
CASSPRGGGMNTEAFF	TGTGCCAGCAGCCCACGGGGAGGGGGGATGAACACTGAAGCTTTCTTT	NA	TRBJ1-1	TRBV5-4	NA